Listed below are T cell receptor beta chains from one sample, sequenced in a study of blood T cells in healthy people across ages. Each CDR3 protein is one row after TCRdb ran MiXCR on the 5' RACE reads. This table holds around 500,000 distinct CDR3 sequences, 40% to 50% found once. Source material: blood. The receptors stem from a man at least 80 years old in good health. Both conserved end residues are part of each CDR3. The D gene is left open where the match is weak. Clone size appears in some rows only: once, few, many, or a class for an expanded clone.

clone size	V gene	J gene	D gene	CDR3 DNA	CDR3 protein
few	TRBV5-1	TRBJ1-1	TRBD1	TGCGCCAGCAGCCAGGACAGGAGGACCCAGGTTGAAGCTTTCTTT	CASSQDRRTQVEAFF
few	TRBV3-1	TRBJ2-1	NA	TGTGCCAGCAGCCAATGGGGGAATGAGCAGTTCTTC	CASSQWGNEQFF
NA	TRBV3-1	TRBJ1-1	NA	TGTGCCAGCAGCCAAGCCGGCCTGGACACTGAAGCTTTCTTT	CASSQAGLDTEAFF
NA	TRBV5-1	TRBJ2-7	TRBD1	TGCGCCAGCAGCCGACAGGGGAGCACCTACGAGCAGTACTTC	CASSRQGSTYEQYF
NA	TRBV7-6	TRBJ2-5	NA	TGTGCCAGCAGCTCCCCGAATGGGGGGACCCAGTACTTC	CASSSPNGGTQYF
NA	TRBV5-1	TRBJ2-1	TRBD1	TGCGCCAGCAGCCGAGGACAGGGGTCCTCCTACAATGAGCAGTTCTTC	CASSRGQGSSYNEQFF
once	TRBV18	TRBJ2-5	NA	TGTGCCAGCTCACCTGACCAGAGGAGGGAGACCCAGTACTTC	CASSPDQRRETQYF
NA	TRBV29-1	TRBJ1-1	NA	TGCAGCGTCGTACCAATGAACACTGAAGCTTTCTTT	CSVVPMNTEAFF
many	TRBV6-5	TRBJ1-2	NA	TGTGCCAGCAGTTACGCGACAGGCGGAGTGCCTAACTATGGCTACACCTTC	CASSYATGGVPNYGYTF
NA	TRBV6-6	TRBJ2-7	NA	TGTGCCAGCAGGCAATCCGGGACACCCTCCTACGAGCAGTACTTC	CASRQSGTPSYEQYF
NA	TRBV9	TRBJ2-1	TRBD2	TGTGCCAGCAGCGTTTTCCCCGGGACTAGCGTTACCAATGAGCAGTTCTTC	CASSVFPGTSVTNEQFF
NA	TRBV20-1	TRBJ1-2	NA	TGCAGTGGCCTGCTGGGGGCGCGAGGCTACACCTTC	CSGLLGARGYTF
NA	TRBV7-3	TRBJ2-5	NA	TGTGCCAGCAGCTTAGGGGTGGATCAAGAGACCCAGTACTTC	CASSLGVDQETQYF
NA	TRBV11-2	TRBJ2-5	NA	TGTGCCAGCAGCCTAGGGGGGATTCGGGAGACCCAGTACTTC	CASSLGGIRETQYF
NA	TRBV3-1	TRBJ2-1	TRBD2	TGTGCCAGCAGTCGACTAGCGGGGGGAAGCAATGAGCAGTTCTTC	CASSRLAGGSNEQFF
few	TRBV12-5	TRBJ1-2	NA	TGTGCTAGTCGGAGGGAGTCAGATATCTATGGCTACACCTTC	CASRRESDIYGYTF
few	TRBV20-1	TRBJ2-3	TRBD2	TGCAGTGCTCCGGGACTAGCAAGCACAGATACGCAGTATTTT	CSAPGLASTDTQYF
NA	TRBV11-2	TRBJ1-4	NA	TGTGCCAGCAGCTTAGGGGGGGCCGCTAATGAAAAACTGTTTTTT	CASSLGGAANEKLFF
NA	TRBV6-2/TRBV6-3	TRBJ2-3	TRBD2	TGTGCCAGCAGCTTCGGACTAGCGGGTGTGGATACGCAGTATTTT	CASSFGLAGVDTQYF
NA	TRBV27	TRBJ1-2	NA	TGTGCCAGCAGTTTCCTTAGTAAGGGACGGAACTATGGCTACACCTTC	CASSFLSKGRNYGYTF
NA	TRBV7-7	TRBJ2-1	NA	TGTGCTAGCAGCCCCCGGATGGGTGACAATGAGCAGTTCTTC	CASSPRMGDNEQFF
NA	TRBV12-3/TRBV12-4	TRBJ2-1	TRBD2	TGTGCCAGCAGTTTCGGTTGGGCGGGGGGCGGCGGTGGTGAGCAGTTCTTC	CASSFGWAGGGGGEQFF